Listed here are 25 T cell receptor beta chains from one sample, sequenced in a study of cytomegalovirus exposure and HLA in healthy donors. This PCR relied on a set of 60 Vbeta primers and 13 Jbeta primers. Clones were sequenced by immunoSEQ multiplex PCR, and TCRdb holds only the in-frame ones, with some missing. The repertoire holds around 230,000 clones, with roughly 78% as singletons. Source material: PBMCs. The receptor source for this set is a boy between 10 and 17 years old in good health and CMV-seronegative.

The chain links TRBV5-6 to TRBJ2-2, with D possibly being TRBD2 (6 bases). V lost 3 bases, J lost 3 bases, and 12 bases lay in between. The germline gives CDR1 SGHDT, CDR2 YYEEEE. CDR3 length: 15 amino acids. This CDR3 reads CASSSLAIDTGELFF. CDR3 nucleotide sequence: TGTGCCAGCAGCTCTCTAGCGATAGACACCGGGGAGCTGTTTTTT.

The V and J genes are TRBV2 and TRBJ2-2; TRBD1 matches at 7 bases. Germline CDR1 reads SNHLY; CDR2 reads FYNNEI. Unmatched junction bases numbered 8, after V lost 3 bases and J lost 4 bases. This CDR3 spans 16 amino acids. CDR3 bases: TGTGCCAGCAGTGACCCGGGGACAGAGAGCACCGGGGAGCTGTTTTTT. Amino acid sequence: CASSDPGTESTGELFF.

CDR3 sequence (DNA): TGTGCCAGCAGCCCACAGGGGGGATATGGGACCGGGGAGCTGTTTTTT. Translating gives CASSPQGGYGTGELFF. The chain has TRBV11-2 and TRBJ2-2; 8 bases fit TRBD1. This CDR3 spans 16 amino acids. Germline V lookup: CDR1 SGHAT, CDR2 FQNNGV. J was trimmed by 5 bases and V by 5 bases; bases with no gene match: 10.

In this sample, this clone turned up once. The rearrangement links TRBV5-1 to TRBJ2-5; TRBD2 agrees at 9 bases. Matching the DNA end better, TRBJ2-7 makes the J call doubtful. This CDR3 has 21 amino acids. Germline assignment: CDR1 SGHRS and CDR2 YFSETQ. The CDR3 protein is CASSSKTPSSSGSYWSYEQYF. The CDR3 DNA sequence: TGCGCCAGCAGCTCAAAAACCCCAAGTAGTAGCGGGAGTTACTGGTCCTACGAGCAGTACTTC.

Only one count was recorded for this clone. The chain combines TRBV6-5 with TRBJ2-7; D is undetermined. Per the germline V gene, CDR1 is MNHEY and CDR2 is SVGAGI. The CDR3 has 15 residues. V lost 6 bases and J 3 bases, leaving 18 bases between the germline ends. CDR3 bases: TGTGCCAGCAGCTCGGGTGGGTCCCTCAACTACGAGCAGTACTTC. Translation gives CASSSGGSLNYEQYF.

The chain uses TRBV4-1 and TRBJ1-6; possible D gene TRBD1, 5 bases. V was pared by 0 bases and J by 6 bases, with 12 bases between. The germline CDR1 and CDR2 sequences are MGHRA and YSYEKL. This CDR3 is built from 16 residues. CDR3 sequence reads: CASSQEPTGPNSPLHF. In nucleotides, the CDR3 is TGCGCCAGCAGCCAAGAACCCACAGGTCCTAATTCACCCCTCCACTTT.

CDR3 in amino acids: CASSYSRGEYEQYF. DNA of the CDR3: TGTGCCAGCAGTTACTCGCGGGGGGAGTACGAGCAGTACTTC. The chain uses TRBV6-5 and TRBJ2-7, with 8 bases that match TRBD2. V was pared by 0 bases and J by 4 bases, with 2 bases of the junction left unmatched. This CDR3 has 14 residues. Looked up from germline, CDR1 is MNHEY and CDR2 is SVGAGI.

The chain joins TRBV9 to TRBJ2-1; D is perhaps TRBD1 (6 bases). The CDR3 consists of 16 residues. Germline CDR1 SGDLS, CDR2 YYNGEE. Trimming removed 4 bases at V and 7 bases at J, with 21 bases between. The CDR3 protein is CASSKGVGVRGNEQFF. Here the CDR3 DNA reads TGTGCCAGCAGCAAGGGGGTGGGAGTGAGGGGGAATGAGCAGTTCTTC.

The genes are TRBV2 and TRBJ1-2, with D perhaps matching TRBD1 (6 bases). CDR1 is SNHLY and CDR2 is FYNNEI in the germline V gene. Trimming pared 7 bases from V and 8 bases from J, leaving 20 bases between. The CDR3 runs to 14 residues. CDR3 bases: TGTGCCAGCACCGTAGGGGTGGGGGCGGCGGGCTACACCTTC. It specifies CASTVGVGAAGYTF.

This clone has just a few counts. The chain joins TRBV18 to TRBJ1-2; D unresolved. The V end was cut by 6 bases, the J end by 2 bases, with 10 bases between. The CDR3 sequence is 13 residues long. CDR1 and CDR2 (germline): KGHSH, LQKENI. The CDR3 loop reads CASSRTENYGYTF. CDR3 sequence (DNA): TGTGCCAGCTCGCGGACTGAGAACTATGGCTACACCTTC.

The chain has TRBV5-4 and TRBJ1-2; no clear D gene. CDR1 and CDR2 from the germline V gene are SGHNT and YYREEE (reference sequence). There are 11 residues in the CDR3. The V and J ends lost 3 bases and 7 bases respectively, with 7 bases between them. The CDR3, as DNA: TGTGCCAGCAGCTCCGCAGTTGGCTACACCTTC. This gives the protein CASSSAVGYTF.

The V and J genes are TRBV6-9 and TRBJ1-1; TRBD1 is a possible D gene (5 bases). Trimming removed 10 bases at V and 1 base at J, with 22 bases between. CDR1 and CDR2 from the germline V gene are MNHGY and SVAAGI. The CDR3 covers 16 residues. CDR3 sequence: CAIDEIDSSGNTEAFF. CDR3 nucleotides: TGTGCCATTGACGAAATAGACAGCTCCGGGAACACTGAAGCTTTCTTT.

V usage is TRBV5-6 and J usage is TRBJ2-7; 10 positions agree with TRBD2. Germline V gene lookup returns CDR1 SGHDT and CDR2 YYEEEE. The CDR3 is made up of 15 amino acids. V trimming: 4 bases; J trimming: 5 bases; junction bases outside the gene matches: 9. CDR3: CASSPGGLAGDEQYF. The DNA for the CDR3 is TGTGCCAGCAGCCCTGGAGGGCTAGCGGGAGACGAGCAGTACTTC.

This clone was picked up one time. CDR3 protein: CASSIDRGNTEAFF. The CDR3 DNA reads TGTGCCAGTAGTATTGACAGGGGCAACACTGAAGCTTTCTTT. The rearrangement uses TRBV19 and TRBJ1-1; 8 nucleotides agree with TRBD1. The germline V gene has CDR1 LNHDA and CDR2 SQIVND (reference sequence). This CDR3 is built from 14 residues. The J segment lost 2 bases and the V segment lost 3 bases, leaving 2 bases of the junction unmatched.

The chain is built from TRBV4-1 and TRBJ2-6, with a tentative D call TRBD2 (6 bases). V was shortened by 1 base and J by 3 bases, with 13 bases between the two germline ends. The CDR3 runs 17 residues. CDR1 is MGHRA and CDR2 is YSYEKL in the germline V gene. CDR3: CASSQGTGVGGANVLTF. CDR3 DNA: TGCGCCAGCAGCCAAGGGACGGGAGTCGGTGGGGCCAACGTCCTGACTTTC.

The rearrangement uses TRBV5-1 and TRBJ1-2, with 7 bases identical to TRBD1. V shed 1 base, J shed 4 bases, and the junction held 10 bases outside the gene matches. This CDR3 contains 16 residues. Germline assignment: CDR1 SGHRS and CDR2 YFSETQ. CDR3 sequence: CASSLSGGTEAYGYTF. CDR3 DNA: TGCGCCAGCAGCTTGTCGGGTGGGACAGAAGCCTATGGCTACACCTTC.

V is TRBV6-5 and J is TRBJ1-2; 8 bases match TRBD1. Germline CDR1 reads MNHEY; CDR2 reads SVGAGI. The CDR3 runs 13 residues. V was pared by 2 bases and J by 7 bases, with 3 bases of the junction left unmatched. CDR3 loop: CASSYRDRGGYTF. In DNA form, the CDR3 reads TGTGCCAGCAGTTACCGTGACAGGGGTGGCTACACCTTC.

The chain has TRBV5-1 and TRBJ2-1; 7 nucleotides align to TRBD2. V shed 2 bases and J 0 bases; nucleotides not matched to a gene: 5. Germline assignment: CDR1 SGHRS and CDR2 YFSETQ. This CDR3 contains 16 residues. The CDR3 region is CASSFVSGRSYNEQFF. CDR3 sequence (DNA): TGCGCCAGCAGCTTTGTTAGCGGGCGCTCCTACAATGAGCAGTTCTTC.

This clone was counted only a few times. This chain uses TRBV30 with TRBJ2-7, with D possibly being TRBD2 (7 bases). The CDR3 contains 15 residues. V lost 2 bases and J lost 6, with 20 bases in between. Germline loops: CDR1 GTSNPN, CDR2 SVGIG (reference sequence). For the CDR3, the DNA is TGTGCCTGGAGTCGCCCGGGACACATAGCGGGCGAGCAGTACTTC. Translating it yields CAWSRPGHIAGEQYF.

The genes are TRBV21-1 and TRBJ2-2; the table's D call of TRBD2 was not tested on the DNA. TRBV21-1 is annotated as a pseudogene. There are 14 residues in the CDR3. This CDR3 is CAINGRIRPGELFF. CDR3 in DNA: TGTGCCATCAACGGGAGAATTCGGCCCGGGGAGCTGTTTTTT.

DNA of the CDR3: TGTGCCAGCAGCTTGGCGGGGATCCACACCGGGGAGCTGTTTTTT. Its translation: CASSLAGIHTGELFF. The rearrangement links TRBV5-6 to TRBJ2-2; the D gene is possibly TRBD2 (5 bases). V lost 0 bases, J lost 3 bases, and 9 bases lay in between. This CDR3 has 15 residues. Per germline, CDR1 SGHDT and CDR2 YYEEEE.

This clone was seen only a few times. This chain uses TRBV6-1 with TRBJ1-5; no reliable D call. Germline CDR1 MNHNS, CDR2 SASEGT. The CDR3 is 14 residues long. The ends were cut back, 2 bases at V and 3 bases at J, with 8 bases in the middle. CDR3: CASSESSYNQPQHF. In DNA, the CDR3 is TGTGCCAGCAGTGAATCGTCTTACAATCAGCCCCAGCATTTT.

The chain recombines TRBV4-2 with TRBJ2-7; 7 positions match TRBD2. Germline values: CDR1 LGHNA, CDR2 YNFKEQ. The CDR3 has 14 residues. V dropped 4 bases and J dropped 7; count of bases not matched to a gene: 10. CDR3: CASSPTSTTGEQYF. DNA for the CDR3: TGTGCCAGCAGCCCGACTAGCACTACTGGGGAGCAGTACTTC.

This chain joins TRBV6-5 and TRBJ1-1; no clear D. In germline, CDR1 is MNHEY, CDR2 SVGAGI. The CDR3 has 15 residues. The V gene lost 0 bases and the J gene lost 2 bases, with 10 bases spanning the gap. CDR3 amino acids: CASSYSGRHNTEAFF. The CDR3 nucleotides read TGTGCCAGCAGTTACTCGGGCAGACACAACACTGAAGCTTTCTTT.

The gene calls are TRBV6-5 and TRBJ2-6, with D tentatively TRBD1 (5 bases). Between the trimmed V and J ends, which lost 5 bases and 1 base, there was a span of 9 bases. Germline V gene data show CDR1 as MNHEY and CDR2 as SVGAGI. The CDR3 has 15 amino acids. The CDR3 sequence is CASSRQISGANVLTF. In DNA, the CDR3 is TGTGCCAGCAGTCGACAGATATCTGGGGCCAACGTCCTGACTTTC.